This T cell receptor beta chain comes out of a study of cytomegalovirus exposure and HLA in healthy donors. The PCR made use of 60 Vbeta and 13 Jbeta primers. Clones were read by immunoSEQ multiplex PCR, and TCRdb kept only the in-frame ones, dropping some. The sample has 150,000 to 200,000 clones; about three quarters are singletons. The TCR originated in a female donor in good health and CMV-seronegative. Sequencing input: PBMCs.

DNA for the CDR3: TGTGCCAGCAGCGTAAATTCGGCGGGAGGGGTTGGAGAGCAGTTCTTC. Translated: CASSVNSAGGVGEQFF. This chain joins TRBV9 and TRBJ2-1, with TRBD2 matching 9 bases. Germline trimming cut 1 base from V and 10 bases from J; bases unmatched to any gene: 12. The CDR3 extends over 16 amino acids. CDR1 SGDLS and CDR2 YYNGEE come from the germline V gene.